The 25 T cell receptor beta chains below all came from one sample that was sequenced in a study of T-cell reconstitution after alpha-beta-depleted transplantation in children. Molecular barcoding with unique molecular identifiers was used for the TCRbeta library. TCRdb re-derived calls from the PCR reads in MiXCR, one entry per CDR3 protein. The sample contains 670,000 or so distinct CDR3 sequences, about an eighth of which appear only once. Material: PBMCs, obtained before TCRalphabeta/CD19-depleted stem cell transplant. Source of these receptors: a girl between 2 and 10 years old with congenital amegakaryocytic thrombocytopenia, due to receive a stem cell transplant.

This clonotype was observed a few times. This chain links TRBV5-6 with TRBJ2-3; unclear D gene. Germline CDR1 reads SGHDT; CDR2 reads YYEEEE. The CDR3 contains 16 residues. The V gene lost 2 bases and the J gene lost 0 bases, with 13 bases spanning the gap. The CDR3 nucleotides are TGTGCCAGCAGCTTTGGGCAAGGTACTAGCACAGATACGCAGTATTTT. Encoded protein: CASSFGQGTSTDTQYF.

The chain employs TRBV5-1 and TRBJ2-6; D remains unclear. The CDR3 runs 16 residues. Trimming stripped 4 bases from V and 1 base from J, with 12 bases between. Germline V lookup: CDR1 SGHRS, CDR2 YFSETQ. CDR3 DNA: TGCGCCAGCAGCACCTATGGGGAATCTGGGGCCAACGTCCTGACTTTC. Residues: CASSTYGESGANVLTF.

The J gene is TRBJ2-5, the V gene TRBV7-6, with TRBD2 matching 12 bases. In germline, CDR1 is SGHVS, CDR2 FNYEAQ. J was trimmed by 6 bases and V by 1 base; bases with no gene match: 3. The CDR3 is 15 residues long. CDR3 nucleotide sequence: TGTGCCAGCAGCTTAGATAGGACTAGCGGGAAGACCCAGTACTTC. Translated: CASSLDRTSGKTQYF.

Only a few counts were recorded for this clonotype. The V call is TRBV9, the J call TRBJ1-2; 7 nucleotides align to TRBD1. Germline CDR1 SGDLS, CDR2 YYNGEE. J lost 6 bases, V lost 4 bases, and 9 bases had no gene match. CDR3 length: 14 amino acids. The CDR3 is CASSLNRGENGYTF. The CDR3 DNA follows: TGTGCCAGCAGCCTGAACAGGGGAGAAAATGGCTACACCTTC.

This clonotype was seen more than once but under ten times. V and J are TRBV5-1 and TRBJ1-2, with D unresolved. Germline CDR1 and CDR2: SGHRS and YFSETQ. The CDR3 consists of 15 residues. Trimming took off 1 base at V and 1 base at J, with 11 bases between the two ends. The CDR3 loop reads CASSLWTDLNYGYTF. The CDR3 DNA reads as TGCGCCAGCAGCTTGTGGACGGACCTTAACTATGGCTACACCTTC.

This clonotype was observed many times. The V and J genes are TRBV20-1 and TRBJ2-5, with a possible D match to TRBD1 (6 bases). The CDR3 has 14 amino acids. The germline V gene has CDR1 DFQATT and CDR2 SNEGSKA (reference sequence). The germline V and J ends were trimmed by 5 bases and 5 bases, with 18 bases remaining between them. CDR3 coding DNA: TGCAGTGCTGGCAGGGGTCGTTCGGAGGAGACCCAGTACTTC. This codes for CSAGRGRSEETQYF.

The chain recombines TRBV20-1 with TRBJ2-3; 8 bases are shared with TRBD2. The CDR3 length is 14 residues. CDR1 is DFQATT and CDR2 is SNEGSKA in the germline V gene (reference sequence). Unmatched junction bases numbered 6, after V lost 3 bases and J lost 4 bases. The CDR3: CSASRGRISDTQYF. CDR3 nucleotides: TGCAGTGCTAGTCGCGGGAGGATCTCAGATACGCAGTATTTT.

This clonotype was counted ten times or more. The chain links TRBV6-2 or TRBV6-3 to TRBJ2-2; D unresolved. The CDR3 is made up of 13 amino acids. The germline CDR1 and CDR2 sequences are MNHEY and SVGEGT. The CDR3 protein is CASLRVNTGELFF. The CDR3 bases are TGTGCTTCGTTGCGAGTTAACACCGGGGAGCTGTTTTTT.

This clonotype appeared many times. The chain uses TRBV12-3 or TRBV12-4 and TRBJ2-5, with TRBD2 matching over 9 bases. V shed 3 bases and J 4 bases; nucleotides not matched to a gene: 9. The CDR3 is 16 amino acids. CDR3 bases: TGTGCCAGCAGTTTGTATAGCGGGAGATGGGGAGAGACCCAGTACTTC. It encodes CASSLYSGRWGETQYF.

This clonotype was seen ten or more times. J is TRBJ1-2 and V is TRBV6-5, with D tentatively TRBD1 (6 bases). This CDR3 spans 14 amino acids. Germline CDR1 reads MNHEY; CDR2 reads SVGAGI. Trimming took off 4 bases at V and 4 bases at J, with 13 bases between the two ends. CDR3 DNA: TGTGCCAGCAGTTTCCGCAGGGGTAGCTATGGCTACACCTTC. Translation: CASSFRRGSYGYTF.

Ten or more counts support this clonotype. For the CDR3, the DNA is TGCAGTGCTAGAGACAAACCGGGACAGGGTTTCCGATCCTACGAGCAGTACTTC. Protein: CSARDKPGQGFRSYEQYF. The V gene is TRBV20-1, the J gene TRBJ2-7, with 9 bases identical to TRBD1. Germline lookup yields CDR1 DFQATT and CDR2 SNEGSKA (reference sequence). Trimming cost V 0 bases and J 1 base; bases outside gene matches: 13. The CDR3 extends over 18 amino acids.

This clonotype was picked up one time. The chain is built from TRBV7-9 and TRBJ2-7; TRBD2 matches at 10 bases. CDR3 length: 15 amino acids. Germline V gene data show CDR1 as SEHNR and CDR2 as FQNEAQ (reference sequence). J gave up 3 bases and V 3 bases, and 5 bases lay outside the gene matches. CDR3 residues: CASSFFSSGSYEQYF. DNA of the CDR3: TGTGCCAGCAGCTTCTTTTCTAGCGGGAGCTACGAGCAGTACTTC.

The chain links TRBV10-3 to TRBJ2-2; D may be TRBD1 or TRBD2 (5 bases each). V lost 6 bases, J lost 2 bases, and 19 bases lay in between. Germline CDR1 reads ENHRY; CDR2 reads SYGVKD. The CDR3 extends over 17 amino acids. CDR3 nucleotides: TGTGCCATCAGGCCTATCGAGGGGCTGGAAAACACCGGGGAGCTGTTTTTT. This codes for CAIRPIEGLENTGELFF.

With regard to this clonotype: The junction does not match germline at one end; this may be a read error. J is TRBJ2-7 and V is TRBV28, with 9 bases matching TRBD1. Germline CDR1 reads MDHEN; CDR2 reads SYDVKM. The CDR3 spans 12 residues. The CDR3 bases are TGTGCCAGCAGTTTACGGCGGGACAGGGTGGACTTC. This translates into CASSLRRDRVDF.

This clonotype showed up many times. This rearrangement joins TRBV10-1 to TRBJ2-7, with 9 bases that match TRBD2. With V trimmed by 0 bases and J by 8 bases, 11 bases remained unmatched. This CDR3 region has 16 residues. The germline V gene has CDR1 WNHNN and CDR2 SYGVQD (reference sequence). CDR3 DNA: TGCGCCAGCAGTGAGTCCGTAGCGGGAGAACTCGGCAAGCAGTACTTC. Its protein product is CASSESVAGELGKQYF.

The chain recombines TRBV29-1 with TRBJ2-5; D call uncertain. Germline values: CDR1 SQVTM, CDR2 ANQGSEA. The CDR3 has 12 amino acids. V was cut by 7 bases and J by 5 bases, with 14 bases left in between. CDR3 region: CSATLLPETQYF. CDR3 nucleotide sequence: TGCAGCGCCACCCTCCTCCCCGAGACCCAGTACTTC.

This clonotype was recorded many times. The chain uses TRBV7-6 and TRBJ1-6; D is uncertain. The germline gives CDR1 SGHVS, CDR2 FNYEAQ. CDR3 size: 14 residues. Trimming removed 3 bases from V and 8 bases from J, with 11 bases in between. CDR3 loop: CASSLGRDHSPLHF. Here the CDR3 DNA reads TGTGCCAGCAGCTTGGGTCGGGATCATTCACCCCTCCACTTT.

This chain connects TRBV20-1 to TRBJ2-1; 11 positions agree with TRBD2. Germline lookup yields CDR1 DFQATT and CDR2 SNEGSKA (reference sequence). Trimming at V came to 3 bases and at J to 7 bases, leaving 11 bases not matched to a gene. The CDR3 runs to 16 residues. CDR3 protein: CSARGMRLAGWNEQFF. Here the CDR3 DNA reads TGCAGTGCTAGGGGTATGAGACTAGCGGGGTGGAATGAGCAGTTCTTC.

The J gene is TRBJ2-7, the V gene TRBV12-3 or TRBV12-4, with 10 bases aligning to TRBD2. V shed 1 base, J shed 5 bases, and the junction held 2 bases outside the gene matches. CDR3 length: 14 amino acids. CDR3 sequence: CASSLDTSGDEQYF. The CDR3 region has the DNA TGTGCCAGCAGTTTAGATACTAGCGGGGACGAGCAGTACTTC.

This clonotype was recorded at least ten times. The rearrangement uses TRBV29-1 and TRBJ2-1; 8 nucleotides match TRBD1. CDR1 is SQVTM, CDR2 ANQGSEA, per germline. Trimming took 8 bases from V and 2 from J; bases not matched to a gene: 11. This CDR3 contains 15 residues. The CDR3 is CSFIPGQVAYNEQFF. In DNA form, the CDR3 reads TGCAGCTTCATACCGGGACAGGTGGCCTACAATGAGCAGTTCTTC.

The count of this clonotype is one. The V call is TRBV11-2, the J call TRBJ1-5; 7 bases map to TRBD1. The CDR3 has 18 residues. The junction had 12 bases not matched to a gene; V was cut back by 0 bases and J by 4 bases. Germline V CDR1 and CDR2: SGHAT, FQNNGV. CDR3: CASSLDALSDRANQPQHF. The CDR3 DNA sequence: TGTGCCAGCAGCTTAGATGCCCTCAGTGACAGGGCAAATCAGCCCCAGCATTTT.

Concerning this clonotype: A read error may be the cause here, since a much bigger clone is one base away. The chain recombines TRBV20-1 with TRBJ2-1, with D possibly TRBD2 on 5 matching bases. Trimming removed 5 bases at V and 6 bases at J, with 20 bases between. The CDR3 length is 15 residues. The V gene's germline CDR1 is DFQATT and CDR2 SNEGSKA (reference sequence). The CDR3 loop is CSALQRRRTCNEQFF. CDR3 nucleotide sequence: TGCAGTGCTCTCCAGCGGAGACGGACCTGCAATGAGCAGTTCTTC.

This chain links TRBV28 with TRBJ2-7; 9 bases fit TRBD1. Germline lookup yields CDR1 MDHEN and CDR2 SYDVKM. CDR3 length equals 15 residues. After removal of 6 bases from V and 1 base from J, the junction contained 7 bases not matched to a gene. CDR3 amino acids: CASRGTGRISYEQYF. The CDR3 DNA reads TGTGCCAGCAGGGGGACAGGGCGGATATCCTACGAGCAGTACTTC.

This clonotype showed up just a few times. The chain has TRBV29-1 and TRBJ1-1, with D perhaps matching TRBD1 (5 bases). The CDR3 has 17 residues. Per the germline V gene, CDR1 is SQVTM and CDR2 is ANQGSEA. V dropped 4 bases and J dropped 6 bases, with 27 bases sitting between them. The CDR3 DNA reads TGCAGCGTTGGCAGTCCAACCGTAAAGAGGGGCGGCGCTGAAGCTTTCTTT. It encodes CSVGSPTVKRGGAEAFF.

Only a few counts were recorded for this clonotype. The genes are TRBV29-1 and TRBJ2-7; the D gene is possibly TRBD2 (5 bases). V was cut by 4 bases and J by 3 bases, with 10 bases left in between. This CDR3 has 12 amino acids. Germline values: CDR1 SQVTM, CDR2 ANQGSEA. The CDR3 protein is CSVASGRYEQYF. The CDR3 DNA follows: TGCAGCGTTGCCAGCGGCCGCTACGAGCAGTACTTC.